This T cell receptor (beta chain) was sequenced for a study of tumor T cells in aggressive B-cell lymphoma. Libraries were prepared by immunoSEQ multiplex PCR; TCRdb keeps only in-frame clonotypes and omits some of them. This sample has 8,500 to 9,500 clones, with around 83% found just once. Germline V lookup: CDR1 SQVTM, CDR2 ANQGSEA. J lost 5 bases, V lost 4 bases, and 9 bases had no gene match. The CDR3 is made up of 15 amino acids. The chain uses TRBV29-1 and TRBJ2-3; 10 nucleotides match TRBD2. This sequence was found in an adult with diffuse large B cell lymphoma. The sample comprised tumor tissue. The CDR3 DNA reads TGCAGCGTTGTCGGAGCGGGGGGGCCGGGAGATACGCAGTATTTT. It yields the protein CSVVGAGGPGDTQYF.